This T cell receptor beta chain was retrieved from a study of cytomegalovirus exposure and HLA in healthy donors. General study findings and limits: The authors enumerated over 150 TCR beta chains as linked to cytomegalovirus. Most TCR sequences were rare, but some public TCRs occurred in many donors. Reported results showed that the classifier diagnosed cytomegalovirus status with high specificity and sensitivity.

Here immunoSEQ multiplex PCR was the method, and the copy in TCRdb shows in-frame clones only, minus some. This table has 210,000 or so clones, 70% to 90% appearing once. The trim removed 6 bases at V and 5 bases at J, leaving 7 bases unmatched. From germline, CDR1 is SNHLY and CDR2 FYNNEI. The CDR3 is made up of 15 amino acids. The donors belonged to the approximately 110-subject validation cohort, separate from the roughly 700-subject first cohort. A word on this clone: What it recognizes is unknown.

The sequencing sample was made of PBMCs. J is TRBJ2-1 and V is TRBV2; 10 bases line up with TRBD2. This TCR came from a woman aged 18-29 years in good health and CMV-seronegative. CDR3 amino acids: CASRGSGRTNNEQFF. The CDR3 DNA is TGTGCCAGCAGAGGTAGCGGGAGGACGAACAATGAGCAGTTCTTC.